This TCR beta chain was identified during a study of cytomegalovirus exposure and HLA in healthy donors. Study-wide results and caveats: Accurate prediction of HLA-A and HLA-B alleles (for most subjects) was reportedly achieved from TCR beta sequences.

Researchers ran the PCR with 60 Vbeta and 13 Jbeta primers. Only in-frame clones appear in the TCRdb table, and some are missing; sequencing was by immunoSEQ multiplex PCR. In the table there are fewer than 350,000 clones, about 87% of which are singletons. Healthy bone marrow donors made up the donor group. Points on this clone: The antigen remains undetermined.

Germline assignment: CDR1 MNHEY and CDR2 SVGAGI. Between the trimmed V and J ends, which lost 6 bases and 7 bases, there was a span of 15 bases. The CDR3 is made up of 14 amino acids. The TCR was taken from a woman aged 18-30 years in good health and CMV-seronegative. The source material was PBMCs. The V gene is TRBV6-5, the J gene TRBJ1-4; D might be TRBD1 (6 bases). DNA of the CDR3: TGTGCCAGCAGCAGAAACAGGGAGGGTGAAAAACTGTTTTTT. Translated: CASSRNREGEKLFF.